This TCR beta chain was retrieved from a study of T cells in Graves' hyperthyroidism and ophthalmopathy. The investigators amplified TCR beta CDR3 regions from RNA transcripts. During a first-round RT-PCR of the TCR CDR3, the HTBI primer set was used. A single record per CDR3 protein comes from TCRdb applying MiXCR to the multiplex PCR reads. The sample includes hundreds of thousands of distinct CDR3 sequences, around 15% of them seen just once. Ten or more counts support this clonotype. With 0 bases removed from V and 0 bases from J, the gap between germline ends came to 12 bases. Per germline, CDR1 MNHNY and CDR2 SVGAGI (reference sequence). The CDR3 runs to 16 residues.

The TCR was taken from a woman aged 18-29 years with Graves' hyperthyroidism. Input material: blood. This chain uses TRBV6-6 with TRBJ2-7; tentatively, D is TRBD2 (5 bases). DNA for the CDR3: TGTGCCAGCAGTTACTCCCTGACTATGAGCTCCTACGAGCAGTACTTC. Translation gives CASSYSLTMSSYEQYF.